What follows is one T cell receptor (beta chain) and its context. It lacks a known antigen. Per-base quality was not reported, and no clone a single base away is much larger than it. The cohort was made up of several hundred healthy bone marrow donors. At the time of sampling, every cohort member was nominally healthy, though immune exposures that went unrecorded were likely present. The donor tested CMV seropositive, placing the donor among the 289 seropositive members of the cohort. A peripheral blood sample was provided by each donor, and peripheral blood mononuclear cells were used for TCR beta sequencing. The Qiagen DNeasy Blood Extraction Kit was used to extract genomic DNA from the blood cell samples. The data derive from a study of cytomegalovirus exposure and HLA in healthy donors (dated by TCRdb to 2015 to 2018). Broadly, across the study: In an earlier analysis of under 600 of the donors, less than 350 Gb of sequence data and 90 million to 130 million unique TCR beta sequences from about 190 million T cells were reported. On average, roughly 200,000 unique TCR beta nucleotide sequences were sequenced per donor among several hundred genotyped donors of the cohort, with 15% to 20% of those sequences being non-productive. The study aimed to test whether cataloging public T cell receptors could reveal signatures of past pathogen exposure. Using immunosequencing, the study profiled T cell repertoires from roughly 650 subjects and related those repertoires to cytomegalovirus serostatus. A separate validation cohort of roughly 110 different subjects was used in addition to the 666-subject first cohort. About 310 gigabases of sequencing data and 80 million or so unique TCR sequences were included in an early release covering about 700 HLA-typed donors. Donor age, sex, ethnicity and CMV serostatus were compiled together with the repertoire data. Typing coverage differed by locus: A, B, C, DRB1 and DQB1 were typed in about 629-630 donors, DQA1 in 500 to 550, DPA1 in some 570, and DPB1 in 450 to 490. A later analysis re-examined previously published TCR beta repertoires from more than 650 donors and added high-resolution HLA genotyping to investigate patterns of TCR occurrence. In an earlier analysis of 500 to 650 of the donors, high-throughput TCR beta sequencing was used to judge whether each TCR beta V gene segment behaved as functional or pseudogenic. Because of strong linkage in the cohort, roughly five DR-DQ haplotypes were treated as single units for association and clustering. In the later analysis, no new phenotypic data were used to find candidate immune exposures; instead, reliance was placed on TCR beta sequences and their occurrence across donors. Genome-wide SNP genotypes for about 60% of the roughly 700 donors were used in a later genetic analysis, which treated that subset as a discovery cohort. To predict cytomegalovirus infection status, the study combined high-throughput TCR immunosequencing, statistical association of individual TCRs with disease status, and machine learning. Among the roughly 400 genotyped donors, 81% belonged to the genetic ancestry cluster associated with self-reported Caucasian donors. HLA typing included class I and class II loci at four-digit resolution. Every repertoire in the discovery cohort had been generated on one and the same sequencing platform. What the work shows at the level of the full study, not this receptor alone: Presence/absence analyses assumed roughly uniform sequencing depth across donors, an assumption that may not hold. It was suggested by the authors that the approach could potentially be generalized to other disease states and immunological phenotypes. According to a later genetic analysis, donors in an Asian-associated ancestry cluster had fewer N-insertions in productive TCRs than the roughly 670-donor mean. A cluster of highly shared sequence variants was judged likely to be a technical artifact of the sequencing pipeline. Because counts were too low, around 17 rarely observed V segments, including chromosome 9 orphons, were left out of the earlier analysis of 500 to 650 of the donors. In both the original and validation cohorts, the classifier was reported to diagnose cytomegalovirus status with high specificity and sensitivity. In the study, approximately 160 TCR beta chains were listed as associated with cytomegalovirus. When HLA alleles, especially DR and DQ, strongly co-occurred, TCR associations were difficult to assign to individual alleles. Across donors, most TCR sequences were observed very rarely, whereas some public TCRs were present in many individuals. Broadly in line with IMGT annotations, most TCR beta V segments showed up in productive rearrangements about 90% or about 30% of the time in an earlier analysis of several hundred of the donors. Linkage disequilibrium might explain the correlated functional status among segregating V segments, but an unknown experimental factor could not be excluded. A later analysis found that HLA-associated TCR beta chains were more clonally expanded and had lower generation probabilities than equally common non-associated chains. At a false discovery rate of 0.05, a later analysis linked fewer than 20,000 TCR beta sequences to specific HLA alleles. In a later analysis, TCR association rates were found to vary across HLA loci, with the most associated TCRs seen for DRB1 alleles and the fewest for HLA-C alleles. Because HLA typing was missing for some donors at each locus, association tests included only the typed subset. This cohort had only TCR beta chains sequenced, and the lack of alpha or paired-chain data limited which features could be detected. In a later genetic analysis, a missense DCLRE1C variant was associated with V-gene and J-gene trimming of TCR beta chains, and the association was replicated in an independent cohort. Several of the top co-occurrence clusters appeared to be linked to parvovirus B19, influenza, CMV and Epstein-Barr virus, according to a later analysis. In a later analysis, most CMV-associated TCR beta chains were found to appear HLA-restricted, with HLA associations seemingly driven largely by CMV exposure. A further reported finding was that TCR beta sequences accurately predicted the HLA-A and HLA-B alleles for most subjects in the first cohort. A few of the identified cytomegalovirus-associated TCR beta chains were confirmed in vitro to be specific for cytomegalovirus antigens. For the cohort, immune exposure information was limited to CMV serostatus.

The library was made by the immunoSEQ multiplex PCR assay. For the multiplex PCR, a mixture combining 60 forward primers for TCR Vbeta segments and 13 reverse primers for TCR Jbeta segments was used. Amplification of the CDR3 region of rearranged TCR beta genes was performed with a multiplex PCR assay on genomic DNA. On the Illumina HiSeq System, the amplified TCR beta libraries were sequenced as 87-base-pair reads. Processing in the source paper ran as follows. In a later analysis, 70 million to 95 million unique TCR beta chains were counted across the 500 to 850 repertoires, and roughly 10 million of these chains were shared by at least two donors. To remove PCR and sequencing errors, raw reads were error-corrected and collapsed into unique sequences using a nearest-neighbor algorithm that merged closely related sequences. Alignment of CDR3 sequences to IMGT reference sequences was used to assign V, D and J gene segments. For a sequence to be retained, a match of at least six nucleotides was required to both a V gene segment and a J gene segment. A rearrangement counted as productive if the CDR3 had no stop codons and remained in frame with V and J, and every other rearrangement counted as non-productive. CDR3 was defined according to IMGT convention as the region running from the second conserved V-encoded cysteine to the conserved J-encoded phenylalanine. In an earlier analysis of approximately 500 of the donors, sequences lacking an unambiguous match to a single V gene segment were excluded. An earlier analysis of 587 of the donors called V segments functional above 56.7% productive rearrangements and segregating when the between-donor standard deviation exceeded 5%. To diagnose cytomegalovirus status from the catalog of TCR beta chain sequences, a statistical classification framework was built. In a later analysis, V and J genes were assigned by comparing TCR nucleotide sequences against IMGT/GENE-DB human TR gene sequences. Using the TCRdist pipeline, a later analysis assigned CDR3 sequences along with most-parsimonious VDJ recombination scenarios. In a later analysis, each TCR beta chain was defined by its CDR3 amino acid sequence together with its V-gene family, and reads without a unique V-gene family were excluded. To address suspected cross-contamination and a sequencing artifact, a later analysis removed under 600 highly shared, low-generation-probability nucleotide sequences. A later analysis calculated a clonal expansion index for each public chain from normalized within-repertoire ranks of inferred template counts. In a later analysis, generation probabilities were computed using a VDJ recombination model fitted to out-of-frame rearrangements, and the results were checked against IGoR. Hypergeometric tests were used in a later analysis to score TCR-TCR, TCR-HLA and TCR-CMV co-occurrence, with a repertoire-size bias correction applied to the TCR pairs. To estimate false discovery rates, a later analysis permuted the HLA or CMV assignments 20 times. A later analysis grouped co-occurring TCRs with DBSCAN, adding TCRdist sequence similarity when clustering within HLA-allele-positive subsets. Co-occurrence clustering excluded repertoires with fewer than 30,000 or more than 120,000 public chains, plus five with anomalous nucleotide sharing. TCRdb limited this immuneACCESS table to in-frame rearrangements with V and J called. A share of clones is missing; checked studies link under half to unresolved V genes, and the rest is unexplained. That table furnishes V, J and clone size, whereas the DNA furnished D and trimming. The sample contains 150,000 to 250,000 clones, around 80% of them found a single time. Approximately 4% of the sample comes from the top ten.

What was sequenced was PBMCs. This receptor was obtained from a woman in her 30s in good health and CMV-seropositive.

The bases are TGTGCCAGCACCGATGAGCGGGGGAGCTACGGGGAGCTGTTTTTT. It encodes CASTDERGSYGELFF. In this chain, TRBV2 is recombined with TRBJ2-2; 8 middle bases align to TRBD2. Germline trimming amounts to 7 bases on V and 7 bases on J, with 11 as the count of junction bases outside the gene matches. The CDR3 holds 15 amino acids from the cysteine to the phenylalanine. Here the CDR3 DNA is all that survives: 45 bases in frame from base 1. From the germline V gene, CDR1 is SNHLY and CDR2 is FYNNEI.